This T cell receptor (beta chain) was sequenced for a study of CD4 T cells in relation to SARS-CoV-2 and coronaviruses. Overall study context: ViraFEST: approximately 10-day antigen culture of PBMCs, then TCR beta CDR3 sequencing. The restricting HLA molecule for shared crossreactive spike epitopes was mapped.

Unexposed donor CD4+ T cells date from about 2010-2018, before the COVID-19 pandemic. CD4+ T cells were isolated from the cells after 10 days of culture. Trimming removed 0 bases from V and 4 bases from J, with 10 bases in between. Germline V gives CDR1 SGHDT, CDR2 YYEEEE. CDR3 size: 14 residues. Data came from immunoSEQ multiplex PCR; TCRdb stores just in-frame clones and leaves some out. The sample has some 21,000 clones; around four fifths are singletons. This clone occurred once. Its target is unknown. Source material: CD4+ T cells from PBMCs, cultured in vitro. This TCR was recovered from a human donor in good health. The chain is built from TRBV5-6 and TRBJ1-1, with a weak D call TRBD1 (5 bases). The CDR3 DNA follows: TGTGCCAGCAGCTTGGGAAACCAGGGCACTGAAGCTTTCTTT. The encoded protein is CASSLGNQGTEAFF.